Presented here are 32 T cell receptor beta chains from one specimen sequenced in a study of blood T cell repertoires in COVID-19. Sequencing used immunoSEQ multiplex PCR; TCRdb keeps in-frame clones, though not all of them. This table holds a few hundred thousand clones, more than 75% found once. Sequencing was performed on peripheral blood. The receptors derive from a man aged 55 to 70 with acute or convalescent COVID-19.

This chain joins TRBV7-9 and TRBJ2-2; 10 positions agree with TRBD1. CDR3 length: 17 residues. Germline V gene data show CDR1 as SEHNR and CDR2 as FQNEAQ (reference sequence). The trim removed 5 bases at V and 6 bases at J, leaving 12 bases unmatched. CDR3 in amino acids: CASSHPGQGYGAGELFF. The CDR3 coding sequence is TGTGCCAGCAGCCACCCGGGACAGGGGTATGGCGCCGGGGAGCTGTTTTTT.

V and J are TRBV2 and TRBJ2-3, with 12 nucleotides matching TRBD2. The length of the CDR3 is 15 residues. Germline-derived CDR1 and CDR2 are SNHLY and FYNNEI. With 7 bases clipped from V and 4 bases from J, the junction kept 6 bases outside the gene matches. The CDR3 DNA is TGTGCCAGCAAGCGCCTAGCGGGGGGGTCAGATACGCAGTATTTT. It encodes CASKRLAGGSDTQYF.

The CDR3 coding sequence is TGTGCCAGCAGGGCCCAGGCTCACATGACCTACGAGCAGTACTTC. It is translated as CASRAQAHMTYEQYF. The chain joins TRBV27 to TRBJ2-7; D gene unclear. This CDR3 is built from 15 residues. Trimming cost V 6 bases and J 2 bases, with 17 bases left between them. CDR1 MNHEY and CDR2 SMNVEV come from the germline V gene (reference sequence).

This clone was counted once. The chain carries TRBV3-1 (or the pseudogene TRBV3-2) and TRBJ1-3, with 12 nucleotides matching TRBD1. The length of the CDR3 is 21 residues. Germline-derived CDR1 and CDR2 are LGHDT and YNNKEL (reference sequence). V lost 8 bases to trimming and J lost 0 bases; unmatched junction nucleotides: 20. The CDR3 DNA follows: TGTGCCAGCGATAACTATCGGCCGGGACAGGGGGCCCAGAGCTCTGGAAACACCATATATTTT. It translates to CASDNYRPGQGAQSSGNTIYF.

V is TRBV29-1 and J is TRBJ2-5, with a possible D match to TRBD1 (5 bases). Trimming shortened V by 4 bases and J by 5 bases, and 14 bases separated the two germline ends. The CDR3 extends over 13 amino acids. The V gene's germline CDR1 is SQVTM and CDR2 ANQGSEA. In DNA form, the CDR3 reads TGCAGCGTTGGGAACAGGCTTCGGGAGACCCAGTACTTC. Translating gives CSVGNRLRETQYF.

The rearrangement uses TRBV11-1 and TRBJ2-5, with a tentative D call TRBD2 (6 bases). The CDR3 has 14 residues. Between the trimmed V and J ends, which lost 2 bases and 6 bases, there was a span of 13 bases. Germline V lookup: CDR1 SGHAT, CDR2 FQDESV (reference sequence). CDR3: CASSLILAGKTQYF. DNA of the CDR3: TGTGCCAGCAGCTTAATTTTGGCGGGAAAGACCCAGTACTTC.

The chain links TRBV5-1 to TRBJ2-7, with 9 positions matching TRBD1. CDR3 length: 13 amino acids. CDR1 is SGHRS, CDR2 YFSETQ, per germline. The V segment lost 4 bases and the J segment 6 bases; nucleotides outside the gene matches: 5. This chain's CDR3 is CASSPRTGVEQYF. CDR3 in DNA: TGCGCCAGCAGCCCCCGGACAGGGGTCGAGCAGTACTTC.

The chain couples TRBV6-5 to TRBJ1-2; tentative D call: TRBD1 (5 bases). Trimming cost V 5 bases and J 2 bases, with 15 bases left between them. The CDR3 sequence is 15 residues long. Germline lookup yields CDR1 MNHEY and CDR2 SVGAGI. CDR3 residues: CASSLEAGRNYGYTF. The CDR3 DNA is TGTGCCAGCAGTCTTGAGGCAGGGAGGAACTATGGCTACACCTTC.

V is TRBV29-1 and J is TRBJ2-2, with TRBD1 matching 7 bases. This CDR3 region has 14 residues. The germline CDR1 and CDR2 sequences are SQVTM and ANQGSEA. Trimming cost V 6 bases and J 2 bases; bases outside gene matches: 6. CDR3 nucleotides: TGCAGCGTGTGGGACAGCTCTAACACCGGGGAGCTGTTTTTT. This gives the protein CSVWDSSNTGELFF.

The chain employs TRBV9 and TRBJ2-7; 12 bases align to TRBD2. The CDR3 spans 14 residues. From germline, CDR1 is SGDLS and CDR2 YYNGEE. With V trimmed by 0 bases and J by 6 bases, 1 base remained unmatched. The CDR3 nucleotides read TGTGCCAGCAGCGTAGGGGGACTAGCGGGCGAGCAGTACTTC. This sequence encodes CASSVGGLAGEQYF.

The V gene is TRBV6-2 or TRBV6-3, the J gene TRBJ1-2; tentatively, D is TRBD1 (5 bases). The germline CDR1 and CDR2 sequences are MNHEY and SVGEGT. The CDR3 spans 14 residues. V lost 5 bases and J lost 3, with 13 bases in between. The CDR3 here is CASSVTGGDYGYTF. As DNA, the CDR3 is TGTGCCAGCAGTGTCACAGGAGGGGACTATGGCTACACCTTC.

V gene TRBV28 combines with J gene TRBJ2-7; no clear D gene. This CDR3 is 13 amino acids long. Trimming removed 2 bases from V and 4 bases from J, with 9 bases in between. CDR1 is MDHEN and CDR2 is SYDVKM in the germline V gene. CDR3 amino acids: CASSLPGRYEQYF. Written as DNA, the CDR3 is TGTGCCAGCAGTTTACCAGGTCGGTACGAGCAGTACTTC.

The J gene is TRBJ1-1, the V gene TRBV5-1; D remains unclear. CDR1 and CDR2 (germline): SGHRS, YFSETQ. The V and J ends lost 4 bases and 4 bases respectively, with 17 bases between them. The CDR3 is 15 residues long. CDR3 coding DNA: TGCGCCAGCAGCCCTACGGGGTCTGCGGGCACTGAAGCTTTCTTT. Translating it yields CASSPTGSAGTEAFF.

The chain uses TRBV5-8 and TRBJ1-4; tentative D call: TRBD1 (5 bases). The CDR3 is made up of 15 amino acids. The V and J ends lost 5 bases and 5 bases respectively, with 16 bases between them. Germline lookup yields CDR1 SGHTS and CDR2 YDEGEE. Here the CDR3 DNA reads TGTGCCAGCAGTCCTGACAGACCTGGGAATGAAAAACTGTTTTTT. This encodes CASSPDRPGNEKLFF. The variable domain in full, completed from reference TRBV5-8 and TRBJ1-4, reads EAGVTQSPTHLIKTRGQQATLRCSPISGHTSVYWYQQALGLGLQFLLWYDEGEERNRGNFPPRFSGRQFPNYSSELNVNALELEDSALYLCASSPDRPGNEKLFFGSGTQLSVL.

The chain couples TRBV9 to TRBJ2-2, with D uncertain. The ends were cut back, 4 bases at V and 8 bases at J, with 9 bases in the middle. This CDR3 spans 12 amino acids. Germline-derived CDR1 and CDR2 are SGDLS and YYNGEE. CDR3 DNA: TGTGCCAGCAGCCTCATGAGGGGGGAGCTGTTTTTT. It encodes CASSLMRGELFF.

The V gene is TRBV28, the J gene TRBJ2-3; D is possibly TRBD2 (7 bases). This CDR3 spans 15 amino acids. Germline CDR1 is MDHEN and CDR2 is SYDVKM. V dropped 2 bases and J dropped 1 base, with 10 bases sitting between them. The CDR3 reads CASSLGGAGTDTQYF. The CDR3 nucleotides are TGTGCCAGCAGTTTAGGGGGGGCGGGCACAGATACGCAGTATTTT.

This clone has just one count. The gene calls are TRBV7-2 and TRBJ1-3; 11 positions match TRBD1. The germline CDR1 and CDR2 sequences are SGHTA and FQGNSA. The CDR3 runs 15 residues. Unmatched junction bases numbered 5, after V lost 5 bases and J lost 5 bases. The CDR3 loop reads CASSLDRGLRNTIYF. CDR3 DNA sequence: TGTGCCAGCAGCCTGGACAGGGGGCTAAGAAACACCATATATTTT.

This clone was recorded a few times. The chain couples TRBV11-2 to TRBJ2-3; 8 positions match TRBD2. The CDR3 covers 16 residues. Looked up from germline, CDR1 is SGHAT and CDR2 is FQNNGV. The trim removed 7 bases at V and 2 bases at J, leaving 11 bases unmatched. This CDR3 reads CASNQAGATNTDTQYF. The CDR3 bases are TGTGCCAGCAACCAAGCGGGGGCAACGAACACAGATACGCAGTATTTT.

This chain joins TRBV11-3 and TRBJ1-1; 12 bases line up with TRBD1. Germline trimming cut 5 bases from V and 1 base from J; bases unmatched to any gene: 8. There are 17 residues in the CDR3. Per the germline V gene, CDR1 is SGHNT and CDR2 is YENEEA. CDR3 sequence: CASSPGQGASENTEAFF. CDR3 DNA sequence: TGTGCCAGCAGCCCGGGACAGGGGGCTTCTGAGAACACTGAAGCTTTCTTT.

V is TRBV6-4 and J is TRBJ2-2; D gene ambiguous. The CDR3 is 14 residues long. The V end lost 5 bases, the J end lost 0 bases, and 7 bases lay between the germline ends. The germline CDR1 and CDR2 sequences are MRHNA and SNTAGT. The CDR3 loop is CASSNRANTGELFF. CDR3 DNA sequence: TGTGCCAGCAGTAACAGAGCGAACACCGGGGAGCTGTTTTTT.

The V gene is TRBV18, the J gene TRBJ2-2; 8 nucleotides line up with TRBD1. V shed 5 bases and J 4 bases; nucleotides not matched to a gene: 3. The CDR3 consists of 14 residues. Germline values: CDR1 KGHSH, CDR2 LQKENI. For the CDR3, the DNA is TGTGCCAGCTCATGGGACAGGACCACCGGGGAGCTGTTTTTT. It translates to CASSWDRTTGELFF.

In regard to this clone: The same CDR3 can be traced to other DNA sequences in this sample. The J gene is TRBJ1-3, the V gene TRBV5-6; D is unclear. V shed 0 bases and J shed 0 bases, with 4 bases lying between them. Germline CDR1 and CDR2: SGHDT and YYEEEE. This CDR3 comprises 14 residues. The CDR3 sequence is CASSLGASGNTIYF. The DNA for the CDR3 is TGTGCCAGCAGCTTGGGGGCCTCTGGAAACACCATATATTTT.

The genes are TRBV11-2 and TRBJ1-1; no clear D gene. The CDR3 is 15 amino acids. The germline V and J ends were trimmed by 3 bases and 0 bases, with 11 bases remaining between them. Germline V gene sequence: CDR1 SGHAT, CDR2 FQNNGV. This chain's CDR3 is CASSFLLGLNTEAFF. The CDR3 region has the DNA TGTGCCAGCAGCTTTCTCCTGGGCCTGAACACTGAAGCTTTCTTT.

The genes are TRBV28 and TRBJ2-3; 12 nucleotides match TRBD2. The V segment lost 4 bases and the J segment 2 bases; nucleotides outside the gene matches: 10. Looked up from germline, CDR1 is MDHEN and CDR2 is SYDVKM. This CDR3 spans 18 amino acids. CDR3 amino acids: CASSSSRTSGVLTDTQYF. CDR3 nucleotides: TGTGCCAGCAGTTCCTCGAGGACTAGCGGGGTCCTCACAGATACGCAGTATTTT.

This chain uses TRBV10-3 with TRBJ2-3; the match to TRBD2 covers 10 bases. V lost 3 bases and J lost 4; bases outside the gene matches: 4. CDR3 length equals 15 residues. Per the germline V gene, CDR1 is ENHRY and CDR2 is SYGVKD. This CDR3 is CAISDWGLAPDTQYF. The CDR3 DNA follows: TGTGCCATCAGTGATTGGGGACTAGCGCCAGATACGCAGTATTTT.

The chain uses TRBV2 and TRBJ2-7, with TRBD2 matching 12 bases. The V gene end was trimmed by 8 bases and the J gene end by 2 bases; junction bases not matched to a gene: 7. Germline V CDR1 and CDR2: SNHLY, FYNNEI. The CDR3 is 15 residues long. The CDR3 sequence: CASGSSGGAAYEQYF. In DNA form, the CDR3 reads TGTGCCAGCGGGTCTAGCGGGGGGGCCGCCTACGAGCAGTACTTC. The complete variable domain, with remaining parts taken from reference TRBV2 and TRBJ2-7, reads EPEVTQTPSHQVTQMGQEVILRCVPISNHLYFYWYRQILGQKVEFLVSFYNNEISEKSEIFDDQFSVERPDGSNFTLKIRSTKLEDSAMYFCASGSSGGAAYEQYFGPGTRLTVT.

The rearrangement uses TRBV11-2 and TRBJ2-5, with 11 bases matching TRBD2. Unmatched junction bases numbered 2, after V lost 6 bases and J lost 2 bases. Germline V gene sequence: CDR1 SGHAT, CDR2 FQNNGV. The CDR3 contains 14 residues. DNA for the CDR3: TGTGCCAGCAGAGTAGCGGGGGGGCAAGAGACCCAGTACTTC. Amino acid sequence: CASRVAGGQETQYF.

CDR3 sequence (DNA): TGTGCCAGTAGTATATGGGGACAATCCTACAATGAGCAGTTCTTC. Translation gives CASSIWGQSYNEQFF. The J gene is TRBJ2-1, the V gene TRBV19; TRBD1 might be the D (6 bases). V dropped 2 bases and J dropped 1 base, with 9 bases sitting between them. This CDR3 is 15 amino acids long. Germline V gives CDR1 LNHDA, CDR2 SQIVND (reference sequence). Full variable domain (missing parts from reference TRBV19 and TRBJ2-1): DGGITQSPKYLFRKEGQNVTLSCEQNLNHDAMYWYRQDPGQGLRLIYYSQIVNDFQKGDIAEGYSVSREKKESFPLTVTSAQKNPTAFYLCASSIWGQSYNEQFFGPGTRLTVL.

This chain joins TRBV2 and TRBJ2-1, with D possibly matching TRBD2 (6 bases). V was trimmed by 1 base and J by 6 bases, leaving 13 bases between them. CDR3 length: 15 amino acids. Germline V gene lookup returns CDR1 SNHLY and CDR2 FYNNEI. The CDR3 is CASSEGSGLINEQFF. DNA for the CDR3: TGTGCCAGCAGTGAAGGTTCCGGACTAATCAATGAGCAGTTCTTC.

Regarding this clone: In the same sample, other DNA sequences code for this CDR3. The chain links TRBV7-2 to TRBJ2-1; D may be TRBD2 (6 bases). This CDR3 contains 14 residues. V was clipped by 0 bases and J by 4 bases, with 7 bases between them. Germline V gives CDR1 SGHTA, CDR2 FQGNSA. The CDR3 loop is CASSLAGGYNEQFF. Written as DNA, the CDR3 is TGTGCCAGCAGCTTAGCGGGGGGATACAATGAGCAGTTCTTC.

This rearrangement joins TRBV19 to TRBJ2-7; D is ambiguous. This CDR3 contains 16 residues. Germline CDR1 LNHDA, CDR2 SQIVND (reference sequence). Deletions cut 1 base from V and 3 bases from J, with 16 bases between. CDR3 coding DNA: TGTGCCAGTAGTATAGGACAAACAGCTTCTCTCTACGAGCAGTACTTC. It yields the protein CASSIGQTASLYEQYF.

The sample holds one count of this clone. This chain uses TRBV6-5 with TRBJ2-1, with TRBD2 identical over 11 bases. The CDR3 contains 15 residues. The trim removed 10 bases at V and 3 bases at J, leaving 8 bases unmatched. Germline V lookup: CDR1 MNHEY, CDR2 SVGAGI. The CDR3 here is CAIPSSGGLYNEQFF. The CDR3 DNA follows: TGTGCCATCCCGTCTAGCGGGGGGCTCTACAATGAGCAGTTCTTC.